The next 14 T cell receptor beta chains were all read from a single sample in a study of T cell responses to AZD1222 COVID-19 vaccine. Profiled with immunoSEQ multiplex PCR; TCRdb holds only in-frame clones, not every one. The data show tens of thousands of clones, around 90% seen once. The material was peripheral blood, obtained on day 0 of AZD1222 vaccination. The source is an adult in good health.

The chain couples TRBV7-2 to TRBJ2-2; D is perhaps TRBD1 (6 bases). CDR3 length: 16 amino acids. V was cut by 3 bases and J by 4 bases, with 15 bases left in between. From germline, CDR1 is SGHTA and CDR2 FQGNSA. DNA for the CDR3: TGTGCCAGCAGCTTCCCAGGGGCGGGTGGCACCGGGGAGCTGTTTTTT. This codes for CASSFPGAGGTGELFF. Full variable domain (outside the CDR3, taken from reference TRBV7-2 and TRBJ2-2): GAGVSQSPSNKVTEKGKDVELRCDPISGHTALYWYRQSLGQGLEFLIYFQGNSAPDKSGLPSDRFSAERTGGSVSTLTIQRTQQEDSAVYLCASSFPGAGGTGELFFGEGSRLTVL.

This chain joins TRBV3-1 (or the pseudogene TRBV3-2) and TRBJ2-6; the D is unclear. The V gene's germline CDR1 is LGHDT and CDR2 YNNKEL (reference sequence). V lost 10 bases, J lost 0 bases, and 7 bases lay in between. This CDR3 has 13 amino acids. CDR3 sequence: CATTFSGANVLTF. In DNA form, the CDR3 reads TGTGCCACTACTTTCTCTGGGGCCAACGTCCTGACTTTC.

The chain recombines TRBV7-9 with TRBJ1-2; 10 nucleotides agree with TRBD1. The V segment lost 5 bases and the J segment 3 bases; nucleotides outside the gene matches: 3. Germline V gene data show CDR1 as SEHNR and CDR2 as FQNEAQ (reference sequence). CDR3 length: 14 amino acids. The CDR3 DNA reads as TGTGCCAGCAGCGAGACAGGGGGCCACTATGGCTACACCTTC. Encoded protein: CASSETGGHYGYTF. The entire variable domain, with the rest obtained from reference TRBV7-9 and TRBJ1-2, is as follows: DTGVSQNPRHKITKRGQNVTFRCDPISEHNRLYWYRQTLGQGPEFLTYFQNEAQLEKSRLLSDRFSAERPKGSFSTLEIQRTEQGDSAMYLCASSETGGHYGYTFGSGTRLTVV.

The chain employs TRBV20-1 and TRBJ1-2, with a possible D match to TRBD1 (5 bases). This CDR3 is 15 amino acids long. Germline V lookup: CDR1 DFQATT, CDR2 SNEGSKA (reference sequence). The ends were cut back, 3 bases at V and 2 bases at J, with 16 bases in the middle. The CDR3 here is CSASPGAGQNYGYTF. DNA of the CDR3: TGCAGTGCTAGTCCTGGGGCAGGACAAAACTATGGCTACACCTTC.

The chain recombines TRBV11-2 with TRBJ2-1; 11 bases align to TRBD2. The CDR3 length is 15 residues. The germline CDR1 and CDR2 sequences are SGHAT and FQNNGV. J was trimmed by 7 bases and V by 5 bases; bases with no gene match: 7. For the CDR3, the DNA is TGTGCCAGCAGCCCCATAGCGGGGGGGCGGAATGAGCAGTTCTTC. It yields the protein CASSPIAGGRNEQFF. Based on the CDR3 plus reference TRBV11-2 and TRBJ2-1, the full variable domain is EAGVAQSPRYKIIEKRQSVAFWCNPISGHATLYWYQQILGQGPKLLIQFQNNGVVDDSQLPKDRFSAERLKGVDSTLKIQPAKLEDSAVYLCASSPIAGGRNEQFFGPGTRLTVL.

The sample holds a few counts of this clone. This rearrangement joins TRBV6-5 to TRBJ1-1; possible D gene TRBD1, 5 bases. Between the trimmed V and J ends, which lost 4 bases and 0 bases, there was a span of 9 bases. This CDR3 contains 14 residues. Germline CDR1 and CDR2: MNHEY and SVGAGI. The CDR3 region is CASSSEQVNTEAFF. In nucleotides, the CDR3 is TGTGCCAGCAGTTCAGAACAGGTGAACACTGAAGCTTTCTTT.

The rearrangement links TRBV19 to TRBJ1-3, with D possibly being TRBD1 (5 bases). CDR3 length: 14 amino acids. Germline CDR1 LNHDA, CDR2 SQIVND (reference sequence). V dropped 6 bases and J dropped 7 bases, with 16 bases sitting between them. The DNA for the CDR3 is TGTGCCAGTAGCCAGGACGCGGGACGGAACACCATATATTTT. This codes for CASSQDAGRNTIYF.

The gene calls are TRBV7-3 and TRBJ1-1, with a tentative D call TRBD1 (5 bases). The V and J ends lost 5 bases and 2 bases respectively, with 18 bases between them. CDR3 size: 16 residues. In germline, CDR1 is SGHTA, CDR2 FQGTGA. The CDR3 DNA reads as TGTGCCAGCAGCCCCTCCGGGACCCTCCCAAACACTGAAGCTTTCTTT. It translates to CASSPSGTLPNTEAFF.

This clone was seen just once. The chain employs TRBV5-1 and TRBJ2-1; 11 bases align to TRBD2. CDR3 length: 18 residues. After removal of 2 bases from V and 7 bases from J, the junction contained 14 bases not matched to a gene. Germline V gene lookup returns CDR1 SGHRS and CDR2 YFSETQ. The CDR3, as DNA: TGCGCCAGCAGCTTCGGTCTAATTAGCGGGGGGGCCGGTAATGAGCAGTTCTTC. Translating gives CASSFGLISGGAGNEQFF. The whole variable domain, remainder taken from reference TRBV5-1 and TRBJ2-1, is KAGVTQTPRYLIKTRGQQVTLSCSPISGHRSVSWYQQTPGQGLQFLFEYFSETQRNKGNFPGRFSGRQFSNSRSEMNVSTLELGDSALYLCASSFGLISGGAGNEQFFGPGTRLTVL.

The chain carries TRBV12-3 or TRBV12-4 and TRBJ1-1; no clear D gene. There are 11 residues in the CDR3. Between the trimmed V and J ends, which lost 6 bases and 5 bases, there was a span of 7 bases. The CDR3 reads CASRRETEAFF. For the CDR3, the DNA is TGTGCCAGCAGACGAGAAACTGAAGCTTTCTTT.

The chain joins TRBV30 to TRBJ1-3; 7 bases match TRBD1. The CDR3 consists of 13 residues. The germline gives CDR1 GTSNPN, CDR2 SVGIG (reference sequence). The ends lost 3 bases at V and 4 bases at J; junction bases unmatched: 3. CDR3 sequence reads: CAWRRTGGNTIYF. CDR3 in DNA: TGTGCCTGGAGGCGGACAGGAGGAAACACCATATATTTT.

The genes are TRBV4-3 and TRBJ1-5; TRBD1 matches at 8 bases. CDR3 size: 18 residues. Germline loops: CDR1 LGHNA, CDR2 YSLEER. The V and J ends lost 0 bases and 3 bases, in that order; junction bases with no gene match: 10. For the CDR3, the DNA is TGCGCCAGCAGCCAAGATAGCCCCCAGGGACAGGCCAATCAGCCCCAGCATTTT. It translates to CASSQDSPQGQANQPQHF.

The V call is TRBV4-1, the J call TRBJ2-2, with D possibly TRBD1 on 6 matching bases. The CDR3 has 19 residues. In germline, CDR1 is MGHRA, CDR2 YSYEKL. Trimming stripped 0 bases from V and 5 bases from J, with 22 bases between. The DNA for the CDR3 is TGCGCCAGCAGCCAAGATCGGGTTCCGCGGCAGGGGAAAACCGGGGAGCTGTTTTTT. Translating gives CASSQDRVPRQGKTGELFF.

The chain recombines TRBV7-9 with TRBJ2-5, with 7 nucleotides matching TRBD2. Unmatched junction bases numbered 10, after V lost 4 bases and J lost 2 bases. Per the germline V gene, CDR1 is SEHNR and CDR2 is FQNEAQ (reference sequence). This CDR3 has 16 amino acids. This CDR3 reads CASSWGWGTTQETQYF. In DNA form, the CDR3 reads TGTGCCAGCAGCTGGGGATGGGGGACTACACAAGAGACCCAGTACTTC.